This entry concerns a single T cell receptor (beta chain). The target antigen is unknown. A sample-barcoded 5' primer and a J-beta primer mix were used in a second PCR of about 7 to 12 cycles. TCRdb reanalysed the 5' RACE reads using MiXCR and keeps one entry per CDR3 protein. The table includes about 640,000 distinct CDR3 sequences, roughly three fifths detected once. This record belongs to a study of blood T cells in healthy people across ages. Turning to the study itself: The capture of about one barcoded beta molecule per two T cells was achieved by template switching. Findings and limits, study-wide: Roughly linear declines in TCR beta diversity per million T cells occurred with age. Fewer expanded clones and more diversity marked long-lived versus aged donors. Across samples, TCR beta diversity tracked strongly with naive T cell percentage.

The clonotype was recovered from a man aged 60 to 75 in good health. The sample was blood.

The CDR3 nucleotides read TGCAGTGCTAGAGATCCCGGGAGGAACACTGAAGCTTTCTTT. This codes for CSARDPGRNTEAFF. The chain is built from TRBV20-1 and TRBJ1-1; no definite D call. This CDR3 spans 14 amino acids. Looked up from germline, CDR1 is DFQATT and CDR2 is SNEGSKA (reference sequence). Trimming removed 0 bases from V and 1 base from J, with 9 bases in between.